The 19 T cell receptor beta chains presented below share a single source sample, sequenced in a study of blood T cell repertoires in COVID-19. Libraries were prepared by immunoSEQ multiplex PCR; TCRdb keeps only in-frame clonotypes and omits some of them. This table has 230,000 or so clones, around 84% appearing once. Specimen: peripheral blood. These receptors came from a man aged 40-55 years who had recovered from COVID-19.

The chain is built from TRBV4-3 and TRBJ2-2; the match to TRBD2 covers 14 bases. This CDR3 spans 19 amino acids. Germline assignment: CDR1 LGHNA and CDR2 YSLEER. Trimming took 1 base from V and 2 from J; bases not matched to a gene: 6. The CDR3 here is CASSQAGLAGDFNTGELFF. CDR3 sequence (DNA): TGCGCCAGCAGCCAAGCGGGACTAGCGGGAGATTTTAACACCGGGGAGCTGTTTTTT.

CDR3 nucleotide sequence: TGTGCCAGCAGCCACGGGGAGAGCACAGATACGCAGTATTTT. This translates into CASSHGESTDTQYF. The gene calls are TRBV3-1 (or the pseudogene TRBV3-2) and TRBJ2-3; D might be TRBD2 (5 bases). Germline V lookup: CDR1 LGHDT, CDR2 YNNKEL (reference sequence). This CDR3 is 14 amino acids long. The V end lost 3 bases, the J end lost 0 bases, and 7 bases lay between the germline ends.

The rearrangement links TRBV7-5 to TRBJ2-7; the table assigns TRBD2, which was not confirmed against the DNA. TRBV7-5 constitutes a pseudogene. CDR3 length equals 17 residues. CDR3 region: CVRSLGVWRGTPGEQYF. The CDR3 DNA sequence: TGTGTCAGAAGCTTAGGGGTCTGGCGGGGAACTCCCGGCGAGCAGTACTTC.

J is TRBJ2-3 and V is TRBV5-1, with 10 positions matching TRBD2. V dropped 1 base and J dropped 2; count of bases not matched to a gene: 10. The CDR3 consists of 18 residues. Per the germline V gene, CDR1 is SGHRS and CDR2 is YFSETQ. The CDR3 bases are TGCGCCAGCAGCTTGTATCCCCTAACTAGCGGGGCCACAGATACGCAGTATTTT. Its protein product is CASSLYPLTSGATDTQYF. Full variable domain (remainder filled in from reference TRBV5-1 and TRBJ2-3): KAGVTQTPRYLIKTRGQQVTLSCSPISGHRSVSWYQQTPGQGLQFLFEYFSETQRNKGNFPGRFSGRQFSNSRSEMNVSTLELGDSALYLCASSLYPLTSGATDTQYFGPGTRLTVL.

In this sample, this clone turned up once. The genes are TRBV10-1 and TRBJ2-1; 7 bases fit TRBD1. The trim removed 0 bases at V and 8 bases at J, leaving 7 bases unmatched. Germline CDR1 WNHNN, CDR2 SYGVQD (reference sequence). The CDR3 has 15 residues. Here the CDR3 reads CASSESLARGYEQFF. The CDR3 DNA follows: TGCGCCAGCAGTGAGTCCCTAGCCAGGGGGTATGAGCAGTTCTTC.

The chain uses TRBV12-3 or TRBV12-4 and TRBJ1-2, with 9 positions matching TRBD1. The CDR3 contains 13 residues. The V segment lost 6 bases and the J segment 4 bases; nucleotides outside the gene matches: 3. DNA of the CDR3: TGTGCCAGCAGAGGGACAGGGATCTATGGCTACACCTTC. This encodes CASRGTGIYGYTF.

The chain has TRBV6-5 and TRBJ2-1; 10 positions match TRBD2. Germline CDR1 is MNHEY and CDR2 is SVGAGI. The CDR3 runs to 15 residues. V lost 5 bases to trimming and J lost 4 bases; unmatched junction nucleotides: 5. The CDR3 is CASSSGLAVYNEQFF. The CDR3 coding sequence is TGTGCCAGCAGTAGCGGACTAGCGGTTTACAATGAGCAGTTCTTC.

The V and J genes are TRBV12-3 or TRBV12-4 and TRBJ1-2, with D unclear. This CDR3 contains 13 residues. Trimming removed 5 bases from V and 8 bases from J, with 15 bases in between. The DNA of the CDR3 is TGTGCCAGCAGTCCGGGATCCCGAGGCGGCTACACCTTC. Translated, it gives CASSPGSRGGYTF.

This clone was seen a handful of times. V is TRBV5-6 and J is TRBJ2-2, with 11 bases aligning to TRBD2. The CDR3 length is 15 residues. The V segment lost 4 bases and the J segment 6 bases; nucleotides outside the gene matches: 5. Germline V gene sequence: CDR1 SGHDT, CDR2 YYEEEE. The CDR3 is CASSPSGRRSGELFF. The CDR3 bases are TGTGCCAGCAGCCCTAGCGGGAGGCGGTCCGGGGAGCTGTTTTTT.

The chain joins TRBV13 to TRBJ2-1; TRBD2 aligns across 14 bases. J was trimmed by 4 bases and V by 5 bases; bases with no gene match: 10. The germline V gene encodes CDR1 PRHDT and CDR2 FYEKMQ (reference sequence). This CDR3 spans 18 amino acids. CDR3 DNA: TGTGCCAGCAGCCCCGCTTCCGGGACTAGCGGGAGATACAATGAGCAGTTCTTC. It yields the protein CASSPASGTSGRYNEQFF.

The chain carries TRBV28 and TRBJ2-7; 8 bases are a match to TRBD1. The V gene's germline CDR1 is MDHEN and CDR2 SYDVKM. The V segment lost 6 bases and the J segment 4 bases; nucleotides outside the gene matches: 11. The CDR3 loop spans 15 amino acids. The DNA of the CDR3 is TGTGCCAGCAGCCAGCCGACAGGGGTCGCTTACGAGCAGTACTTC. As protein: CASSQPTGVAYEQYF.

V gene TRBV10-3 combines with J gene TRBJ1-5, with D hard to call. Trimming cost V 3 bases and J 2 bases, with 5 bases left between them. Germline loops: CDR1 ENHRY, CDR2 SYGVKD. The CDR3 sequence is 13 residues long. The CDR3 here is CAISELGNQPQHF. CDR3 nucleotides: TGTGCCATCAGTGAACTAGGCAATCAGCCCCAGCATTTT.

The chain links TRBV7-2 to TRBJ2-2, with 8 nucleotides matching TRBD1. The germline gives CDR1 SGHTA, CDR2 FQGNSA. Unmatched junction bases numbered 4, after V lost 1 base and J lost 6 bases. The length of the CDR3 is 15 residues. The chain's CDR3 is CASSLGQGASGELFF. DNA of the CDR3: TGTGCCAGCAGCTTAGGGCAGGGGGCTTCCGGGGAGCTGTTTTTT.

This chain joins TRBV18 and TRBJ1-2, with 8 bases lining up with TRBD1. This CDR3 spans 15 amino acids. Germline V gene lookup returns CDR1 KGHSH and CDR2 LQKENI. J gave up 2 bases and V 2 bases, and 4 bases lay outside the gene matches. CDR3 amino acids: CASSPAHRGNYGYTF. The DNA of the CDR3 is TGTGCCAGCTCACCAGCCCACAGGGGGAACTATGGCTACACCTTC. Filled out from reference TRBV18 and TRBJ1-2, the complete variable domain reads NAGVMQNPRHLVRRRGQEARLRCSPMKGHSHVYWYRQLPEEGLKFMVYLQKENIIDESGMPKERFSAEFPKEGPSILRIQQVVRGDSAAYFCASSPAHRGNYGYTFGSGTRLTVV.

The chain carries TRBV9 and TRBJ2-2; weak D call: TRBD1 (5 bases). Per germline, CDR1 SGDLS and CDR2 YYNGEE. The CDR3 contains 15 residues. V was clipped by 2 bases and J by 5 bases, with 13 bases between them. CDR3 in amino acids: CASSVMQGTTGELFF. The CDR3 DNA sequence: TGTGCCAGCAGCGTGATGCAGGGCACGACCGGGGAGCTGTTTTTT.

This chain connects TRBV11-3 to TRBJ1-4; D is ambiguous. Germline V lookup: CDR1 SGHNT, CDR2 YENEEA. Deletions cut 1 base from V and 6 bases from J, with 6 bases between. The CDR3 has 13 residues. The CDR3 protein is CASSLGVDEKLFF. DNA for the CDR3: TGTGCCAGCAGCTTAGGAGTTGATGAAAAACTGTTTTTT. The full variable domain, with the rest looked up from reference TRBV11-3 and TRBJ1-4, is EAGVVQSPRYKIIEKKQPVAFWCNPISGHNTLYWYLQNLGQGPELLIRYENEEAVDDSQLPKDRFSAERLKGVDSTLKIQPAELGDSAVYLCASSLGVDEKLFFGSGTQLSVL.

The chain is built from TRBV5-6 and TRBJ1-3; tentative D call: TRBD1 (5 bases). This CDR3 has 17 amino acids. The V gene's germline CDR1 is SGHDT and CDR2 YYEEEE. V was clipped by 1 base and J by 0 bases, with 14 bases between them. The CDR3 bases are TGTGCCAGCAGCTTGTTCATGGGCGGGACCTCTGGAAACACCATATATTTT. Protein product: CASSLFMGGTSGNTIYF.

This clone was counted many times. This chain's CDR3 is CASGSPPGWETQYF. The CDR3 coding sequence is TGTGCTAGTGGTTCTCCGCCAGGGTGGGAGACCCAGTACTTC. This chain joins TRBV12-5 and TRBJ2-5, with D possibly TRBD1 on 5 matching bases. With 4 bases removed from V and 5 bases from J, the gap between germline ends came to 14 bases. CDR3 length: 14 amino acids. CDR1 is LGHNT and CDR2 is FRNRAP in the germline V gene.

This sequence joins TRBV19 and TRBJ1-6; D is ambiguous. Germline loops: CDR1 LNHDA, CDR2 SQIVND (reference sequence). V lost 4 bases and J 9 bases, leaving 16 bases between the germline ends. The CDR3 sequence is 15 residues long. CDR3 in amino acids: CASSTIKELASPLHF. The DNA for the CDR3 is TGTGCCAGTAGTACCATCAAGGAGTTGGCTTCACCCCTCCACTTT.